Presented here are 13 T cell receptor beta chains from one specimen sequenced in a study of cytomegalovirus exposure and HLA in healthy donors. PCR used 60 Vbeta primers and 13 Jbeta primers. Data came from immunoSEQ multiplex PCR; TCRdb stores just in-frame clones and leaves some out. In the table there are approximately 190,000 clones, roughly 80% of which are singletons. Material: PBMCs. These receptors came from a woman in her 30s in good health and CMV-seropositive.

This clone was observed once. This rearrangement joins TRBV11-2 to TRBJ1-6; possible D gene TRBD1, 6 bases. This CDR3 has 16 residues. Germline CDR1 reads SGHAT; CDR2 reads FQNNGV. The V end lost 5 bases, the J end lost 8 bases, and 19 bases lay between the germline ends. The CDR3 DNA reads TGTGCCAGCAGCCCCGCCGGGCAGGGGCCCTATTCACCCCTCCACTTT. Translated, it gives CASSPAGQGPYSPLHF.

There are a few counts of this clone. V is TRBV7-3 and J is TRBJ2-3; 7 positions agree with TRBD1. CDR1 SGHTA and CDR2 FQGTGA come from the germline V gene. Unmatched junction bases numbered 7, after V lost 8 bases and J lost 5 bases. The CDR3 runs to 13 residues. The CDR3 reads CASGQAEGDTQYF. DNA of the CDR3: TGTGCCAGCGGACAGGCTGAGGGAGATACGCAGTATTTT.

The CDR3 region is CASSSPGLLGNEQFF. DNA of the CDR3: TGTGCCAGCAGTTCTCCGGGACTCCTGGGAAATGAGCAGTTCTTC. This rearrangement joins TRBV6-5 to TRBJ2-1; D possibly corresponds to TRBD2 (6 bases). V lost 4 bases and J lost 7, with 17 bases in between. This CDR3 is built from 15 residues. Germline loops: CDR1 MNHEY, CDR2 SVGAGI.

This rearrangement joins TRBV4-3 to TRBJ2-7; TRBD1 is a possible D gene (6 bases). V gave up 1 base and J gave up 0 bases, with 10 bases separating them. CDR1 and CDR2 (germline): LGHNA, YSLEER. The CDR3 covers 15 residues. CDR3 sequence reads: CASSQGQGSSYEQYF. The CDR3 coding sequence is TGCGCCAGCAGCCAAGGGCAGGGGAGCTCCTACGAGCAGTACTTC.

The genes are TRBV28 and TRBJ1-2; a weak D match, TRBD1 (5 bases). This CDR3 contains 13 residues. Germline CDR1 MDHEN, CDR2 SYDVKM. The V and J ends lost 3 bases and 8 bases respectively, with 13 bases between them. Here the CDR3 DNA reads TGTGCCAGCAGTTTCGGACATTTCCCCGGCTACACCTTC. This encodes CASSFGHFPGYTF.

The chain uses TRBV5-1 and TRBJ2-1; TRBD2 agrees at 11 bases. V gave up 1 base and J gave up 0 bases; unmatched junction bases: 0. This CDR3 has 16 residues. Germline CDR1 reads SGHRS; CDR2 reads YFSETQ. For the CDR3, the DNA is TGCGCCAGCAGCTTGACTAGCGGGAGCTCCTACAATGAGCAGTTCTTC. Its protein is CASSLTSGSSYNEQFF.

This clone was recorded a few times. J is TRBJ2-7 and V is TRBV19, with D perhaps TRBD2 (5 bases). Looked up from germline, CDR1 is LNHDA and CDR2 is SQIVND (reference sequence). The CDR3 length is 14 residues. Trimming removed 5 bases from V and 2 bases from J, with 13 bases in between. The chain's CDR3 is CASSLRTGTYEQYF. As DNA, the CDR3 is TGTGCCAGTAGTTTAAGGACGGGAACCTACGAGCAGTACTTC.

The chain carries TRBV6-6 and TRBJ2-7, with 8 bases matching TRBD1. V shed 0 bases, J shed 3 bases, and the junction held 4 bases outside the gene matches. Germline V gene data show CDR1 as MNHNY and CDR2 as SVGAGI (reference sequence). The CDR3 runs 15 residues. The CDR3: CASSYSRTGLYEQYF. CDR3 bases: TGTGCCAGCAGTTACTCGAGGACAGGGCTCTACGAGCAGTACTTC.

This clone showed up just a few times. The chain joins TRBV2 to TRBJ2-5, with TRBD1 identical over 8 bases. CDR1 is SNHLY and CDR2 is FYNNEI in the germline V gene. The V and J ends lost 4 bases and 5 bases, in that order; junction bases with no gene match: 3. The CDR3 contains 13 residues. CDR3 sequence reads: CASSGTGGETQYF. Here the CDR3 DNA reads TGTGCCAGCAGTGGAACAGGGGGTGAGACCCAGTACTTC.

V is TRBV6-1 and J is TRBJ2-7; 15 nucleotides line up with TRBD2. V gave up 7 bases and J gave up 5 bases; unmatched junction bases: 6. CDR1 and CDR2 from the germline V gene are MNHNS and SASEGT. The CDR3 sequence is 15 residues long. The CDR3 DNA reads TGTGCCAGCACTCGGACTAGCGGGAGGGACAACGAGCAGTACTTC. It codes for CASTRTSGRDNEQYF.

J is TRBJ1-2 and V is TRBV18, with D unclear. Looked up from germline, CDR1 is KGHSH and CDR2 is LQKENI. The CDR3 has 15 amino acids. Between the trimmed V and J ends, which lost 3 bases and 4 bases, there was a span of 15 bases. This chain's CDR3 is CASSPGGVSGYGYTF. CDR3 nucleotide sequence: TGTGCCAGCTCACCGGGCGGGGTTTCGGGCTATGGCTACACCTTC.

The gene calls are TRBV29-1 and TRBJ1-2; 9 bases map to TRBD1. CDR1 SQVTM and CDR2 ANQGSEA come from the germline V gene. V lost 6 bases, J lost 5 bases, and 7 bases stayed unmatched. The CDR3 contains 13 residues. The CDR3 is CSVGAGTGYGYTF. CDR3 in DNA: TGCAGCGTGGGAGCCGGGACAGGGTATGGCTACACCTTC.

The chain is built from TRBV11-1 and TRBJ2-7; 8 nucleotides agree with TRBD1. V lost 5 bases and J lost 0; bases outside the gene matches: 9. The germline V gene encodes CDR1 SGHAT and CDR2 FQDESV (reference sequence). The CDR3 extends over 16 amino acids. CDR3 coding DNA: TGTGCCAGCAGCATGAGCCGGACAGGGCGCTCCTACGAGCAGTACTTC. Amino acid sequence: CASSMSRTGRSYEQYF.